This T cell receptor (beta chain) derives from a study of cytomegalovirus exposure and HLA in healthy donors. The CDR3 runs to 13 residues. V shed 6 bases, J shed 2 bases, and the junction held 4 bases outside the gene matches. Germline-derived CDR1 and CDR2 are MNHEY and SVGAGI. The PCR employed 60 Vbeta primers together with 13 Jbeta primers. The protocol was immunoSEQ multiplex PCR, while the TCRdb copy is restricted to in-frame clones and leaves out a portion. The data show about 120,000 clones, with about 77% seen just once and less than 5.5% held by the top ten. As for the donors, each was a healthy bone marrow donor.

The TCR was taken from a woman aged 25 to 39 in good health and CMV-seropositive. The sequenced sample consisted of PBMCs. The rearrangement uses TRBV6-5 and TRBJ2-7, with TRBD2 identical over 7 bases. CDR3 sequence: CASSPGLTYEQYF. Here the CDR3 DNA reads TGTGCCAGCAGCCCGGGACTAACCTACGAGCAGTACTTC.